This T cell receptor beta chain came from a study of identical twins. In its sample, this clonotype is medium-sized. Its matching antigen is unknown. Healthy Caucasians, and only they, were the donors. It was template switching that added a universal primer site, and there were unique molecular identifiers on the cDNA. One entry per CDR3 protein results from TCRdb running MiXCR on the 5' RACE reads. The table includes about 210,000 distinct CDR3 sequences, around a tenth detected once. Regarding the study as a whole: Invariant MAIT and iNKT cells are populations that could partly confound zero-insertion analyses. When twins shared out-of-frame alpha sequences, those sequences had excess low generation probability.

Germline assignment: CDR1 DFQATT and CDR2 SNEGSKA (reference sequence). J lost 8 bases, V lost 3 bases, and 13 bases had no gene match. The CDR3 has 15 residues. V and J are TRBV20-1 and TRBJ1-2; 9 bases align to TRBD1. The receptor's source is a woman between 18 and 29 years old in good health. The sample comprised memory (CD45RO+) T cells sorted from blood. This CDR3 reads CSARDRGDKLWGYTF. As DNA, the CDR3 is TGCAGTGCTAGGGACAGGGGAGATAAGTTGTGGGGCTACACCTTC.